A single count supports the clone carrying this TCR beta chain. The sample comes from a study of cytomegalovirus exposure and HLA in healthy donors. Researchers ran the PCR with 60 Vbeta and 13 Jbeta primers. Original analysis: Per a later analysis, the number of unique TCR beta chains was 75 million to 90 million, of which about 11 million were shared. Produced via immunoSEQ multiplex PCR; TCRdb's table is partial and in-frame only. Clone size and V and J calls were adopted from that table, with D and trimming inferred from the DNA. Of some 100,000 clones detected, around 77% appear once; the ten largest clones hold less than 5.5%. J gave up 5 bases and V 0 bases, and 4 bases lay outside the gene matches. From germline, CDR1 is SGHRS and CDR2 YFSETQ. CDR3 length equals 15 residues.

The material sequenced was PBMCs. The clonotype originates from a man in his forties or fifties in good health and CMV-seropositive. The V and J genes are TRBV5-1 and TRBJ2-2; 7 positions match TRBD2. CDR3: CASSLGSGRTGELFF. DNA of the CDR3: TGCGCCAGCAGCTTGGGGTCCGGGAGGACCGGGGAGCTGTTTTTT.